The 24 T cell receptor beta chains in this list originate from one sample, sequenced in a study of blood T cell repertoires in COVID-19 (dated by TCRdb to the early 2020s). The library was generated by the immunoSEQ multiplex PCR assay. In TCRdb, the immuneACCESS table is reduced to in-frame sequences with V and J assigned. These tables do not hold every clone; where another copy was compared, an unresolved V gene accounts for under half, and the others remain unexplained. Present in this sample are 300,000 to 350,000 clones, 80% to 95% of which were seen just once. Of the sample, roughly 6.8% is held by the ten largest clones. The sequenced material came from peripheral blood. Receptor source: a woman between 25 and 40 years old with COVID-19, enrolled during active disease.

This chain uses TRBV19 with TRBJ1-5; a weak D match, TRBD1 (6 bases). CDR3 length: 13 amino acids. V gave up 2 bases and J gave up 6 bases, with 8 bases separating them. Germline V lookup: CDR1 LNHDA, CDR2 SQIVND (reference sequence). The DNA for the CDR3 is TGTGCCAGTAGTATAAACAGGGTTCAGCCCCAGCATTTT. Protein product: CASSINRVQPQHF.

This clone occurred once. The genes are TRBV7-9 and TRBJ1-2, with D unresolved. Germline V CDR1 and CDR2: SEHNR, FQNEAQ (reference sequence). The V end was cut by 5 bases, the J end by 3 bases, with 10 bases between. The CDR3 covers 13 residues. The CDR3 loop is CASSGGRDYGYTF. CDR3 sequence (DNA): TGTGCCAGCAGCGGTGGGAGGGACTATGGCTACACCTTC.

The chain employs TRBV4-1 and TRBJ1-4, with a possible D match to TRBD1 (5 bases). The germline CDR1 and CDR2 sequences are MGHRA and YSYEKL. The V end lost 4 bases, the J end lost 6 bases, and 21 bases lay between the germline ends. The CDR3 runs 17 residues. The CDR3 region is CASSPNPRRGLHEKLFF. As DNA, the CDR3 is TGCGCCAGCAGCCCGAACCCCCGGAGGGGATTACATGAAAAACTGTTTTTT.

The chain couples TRBV7-6 to TRBJ2-7, with D perhaps TRBD1 (6 bases). Germline V gives CDR1 SGHVS, CDR2 FNYEAQ. The CDR3 sequence is 15 residues long. V was shortened by 5 bases and J by 2 bases, with 16 bases between the two germline ends. CDR3 sequence: CASSPGIGGPYEQYF. In DNA form, the CDR3 reads TGTGCCAGCAGCCCCGGGATAGGGGGTCCCTACGAGCAGTACTTC.

This rearrangement joins TRBV6-5 to TRBJ1-2; TRBD1 is a possible D gene (5 bases). The germline V and J ends were trimmed by 6 bases and 6 bases, with 14 bases remaining between them. The CDR3 is made up of 13 amino acids. Germline CDR1 is MNHEY and CDR2 is SVGAGI. In DNA, the CDR3 is TGTGCCAGCAGACGTGGAGGAGGGGATGGCTACACCTTC. Its protein product is CASRRGGGDGYTF.

V gene TRBV29-1 combines with J gene TRBJ1-5, with TRBD1 as a possible D gene (5 bases). V lost 1 base and J 3 bases, leaving 10 bases between the germline ends. The germline V gene has CDR1 SQVTM and CDR2 ANQGSEA. The length of the CDR3 is 14 residues. The CDR3 DNA follows: TGCAGCGTTGAAGGGGGCGGCCCCAATCAGCCCCAGCATTTT. This translates into CSVEGGGPNQPQHF.

This clone was seen once. The CDR3 DNA follows: TGCGCCAGCAGCCCATTCTCCGGGACTATGGGGACAGATACGCAGTATTTT. It is translated as CASSPFSGTMGTDTQYF. The genes are TRBV4-1 and TRBJ2-3; 7 positions agree with TRBD2. The ends lost 4 bases at V and 3 bases at J; junction bases unmatched: 13. The germline CDR1 and CDR2 sequences are MGHRA and YSYEKL. The CDR3 consists of 17 residues.

This chain uses TRBV11-2 with TRBJ2-1; 7 nucleotides align to TRBD2. Looked up from germline, CDR1 is SGHAT and CDR2 is FQNNGV. The CDR3 is 18 residues long. V gave up 5 bases and J gave up 6 bases; unmatched junction bases: 19. The CDR3 is CASSPGTTLSVRFNEQFF. In DNA, the CDR3 is TGTGCCAGCAGCCCCGGGACTACCCTGAGTGTGAGGTTCAATGAGCAGTTCTTC.

The chain has TRBV12-2 and TRBJ2-5; TRBD1 is taken as the D call from the table, unchecked against the DNA. TRBV12-2 is designated a pseudogene. This CDR3 has 16 amino acids. Written as DNA, the CDR3 is TGTGCAAGTCGCCAACCCGGTGGGCCTACCCAAGAGACCCAGTACTTC. This encodes CASRQPGGPTQETQYF.

The CDR3 loop reads CASSFVIRGTFLDDTQYF. CDR3 sequence (DNA): TGTGCCAGCAGCTTTGTCATCCGCGGGACTTTTCTGGACGATACGCAGTATTTT. The V call is TRBV7-9, the J call TRBJ2-3, with a weak D call TRBD2 (6 bases). Germline V gene sequence: CDR1 SEHNR, CDR2 FQNEAQ (reference sequence). Trimming removed 3 bases at V and 6 bases at J, with 25 bases between. The CDR3 has 18 residues.

This rearrangement joins TRBV7-9 to TRBJ2-1; TRBD2 agrees at 13 bases. Trimming at V came to 4 bases and at J to 6 bases, leaving 6 bases not matched to a gene. The CDR3 is 16 residues long. Germline V gene sequence: CDR1 SEHNR, CDR2 FQNEAQ (reference sequence). In nucleotides, the CDR3 is TGTGCCAGCAGCTCCATACTAGCGGGAGGGCCCAATGAGCAGTTCTTC. Translating it yields CASSSILAGGPNEQFF.

This clone has just one count. The CDR3, as DNA: TGTGCCAGCTCACCAAAGACTAGCGAAGCCGAGCAGTACTTC. It codes for CASSPKTSEAEQYF. The V gene is TRBV18, the J gene TRBJ2-7, with TRBD2 matching over 8 bases. V trimming: 2 bases; J trimming: 6 bases; junction bases outside the gene matches: 6. This CDR3 region has 14 residues. Germline V CDR1 and CDR2: KGHSH, LQKENI.

The CDR3: CASSQDLGLANYEQYF. For the CDR3, the DNA is TGTGCCAGCAGCCAAGATCTCGGACTAGCTAACTACGAGCAGTACTTC. The V and J genes are TRBV3-1 (or the pseudogene TRBV3-2) and TRBJ2-7; 8 bases map to TRBD2. CDR1 and CDR2 (germline): LGHDT, YNNKEL (reference sequence). This CDR3 contains 16 residues. The V and J ends lost 0 bases and 3 bases, in that order; junction bases with no gene match: 7.

J is TRBJ2-7 and V is TRBV5-4; 8 bases align to TRBD1. CDR1 is SGHNT and CDR2 is YYREEE in the germline V gene (reference sequence). The CDR3 has 13 residues. Trimming cost V 2 bases and J 5 bases; bases outside gene matches: 3. CDR3 sequence: CASSFPGGDEQYF. The CDR3 DNA reads as TGTGCCAGCAGCTTTCCAGGGGGCGACGAGCAGTACTTC.

CDR3 in DNA: TGTGCCAGCAGCCCCGGCAGGACTAGCGGGAGAGGGGAGCTGTTTTTT. It yields the protein CASSPGRTSGRGELFF. The chain employs TRBV9 and TRBJ2-2, with 13 nucleotides matching TRBD2. Germline-derived CDR1 and CDR2 are SGDLS and YYNGEE. Losses at the gene ends were 4 bases for V and 8 bases for J; bases not matched to a gene: 8. This CDR3 comprises 16 residues.

A remark on this clone: The sample holds other DNA sequences that translate to the same CDR3. The chain uses TRBV24-1 and TRBJ1-5; 11 bases agree with TRBD1. The CDR3 sequence is 16 residues long. Germline V gene lookup returns CDR1 KGHDR and CDR2 SFDVKD. V was clipped by 4 bases and J by 2 bases; unmatched bases: 3. The CDR3 reads CATSDPGQGGNQPQHF. The CDR3 DNA reads TGTGCCACCAGTGACCCGGGACAGGGGGGCAATCAGCCCCAGCATTTT.

CDR3 sequence reads: CASTSLTGGGGNTIYF. DNA for the CDR3: TGCGCCAGCACGTCCCTCACAGGGGGCGGAGGAAACACCATATATTTT. The rearrangement uses TRBV10-2 and TRBJ1-3, with 9 bases aligning to TRBD1. Germline CDR1 WSHSY, CDR2 SAAADI. The CDR3 spans 16 residues. V lost 7 bases, J lost 4 bases, and 11 bases stayed unmatched.

This chain links TRBV19 with TRBJ2-4, with TRBD2 matching 9 bases. CDR3 length equals 18 residues. Trimming took 3 bases from V and 1 from J; bases not matched to a gene: 10. Germline-derived CDR1 and CDR2 are LNHDA and SQIVND (reference sequence). The CDR3 DNA reads TGTGCCAGTAGTATGGTAGCGGGAGTTCTCTTGGCCAAAAACATTCAGTACTTC. Its protein is CASSMVAGVLLAKNIQYF.

The chain is built from TRBV11-2 and TRBJ2-7; D not certain. The V end was cut by 8 bases, the J end by 6 bases, with 14 bases between. The germline CDR1 and CDR2 sequences are SGHAT and FQNNGV. The CDR3 has 12 amino acids. The CDR3 DNA follows: TGTGCCAGCCGCTCAGTGGAGCCCGAGCAGTACTTC. This gives the protein CASRSVEPEQYF.

The chain is built from TRBV27 and TRBJ2-7, with TRBD2 matching 8 bases. The junction had 8 bases not matched to a gene; V was cut back by 6 bases and J by 4 bases. Germline CDR1 is MNHEY and CDR2 is SMNVEV (reference sequence). This CDR3 contains 14 residues. CDR3 in amino acids: CASSFGGGRYEQYF. The CDR3 bases are TGTGCCAGCAGCTTCGGGGGGGGCAGGTACGAGCAGTACTTC.

The chain recombines TRBV4-3 with TRBJ1-3; D remains unclear. Germline assignment: CDR1 LGHNA and CDR2 YSLEER. This CDR3 has 14 residues. V was trimmed by 3 bases and J by 0 bases, leaving 6 bases between them. The CDR3 nucleotides read TGCGCCAGCAGCCACCCGGTCTCTGGAAACACCATATATTTT. Residues: CASSHPVSGNTIYF.

The CDR3 protein is CASSSSLAGGYTDTQYF. DNA of the CDR3: TGTGCCAGCAGCTCAAGCCTAGCGGGAGGGTACACAGATACGCAGTATTTT. The chain has TRBV7-8 and TRBJ2-3; 12 nucleotides agree with TRBD2. J gave up 2 bases and V 4 bases, and 7 bases lay outside the gene matches. CDR1 and CDR2 from the germline V gene are SGHVS and FQNEAQ. The CDR3 length is 17 residues.

This chain links TRBV27 with TRBJ2-7; 10 bases map to TRBD1. V was pared by 1 base and J by 5 bases, with 8 bases of the junction left unmatched. CDR1 and CDR2 from the germline V gene are MNHEY and SMNVEV (reference sequence). The CDR3 spans 16 residues. CDR3 bases: TGTGCCAGCAGTTTATGGTTGGGACAGGGGTTGAACGAGCAGTACTTC. Translation: CASSLWLGQGLNEQYF.

The chain has TRBV2 and TRBJ2-1; D is perhaps TRBD2 (5 bases). CDR1 and CDR2 (germline): SNHLY, FYNNEI. This CDR3 comprises 14 residues. V was cut by 5 bases and J by 9 bases, with 17 bases left in between. CDR3 in DNA: TGTGCCAGCAGTACATTATGGACTGGCGGTGAGCAGTTCTTC. Translated: CASSTLWTGGEQFF.